The clone carrying this TCR beta chain has just a few counts. What it recognizes is unknown. This entry comes from a study of PD-1 blockade in classical Hodgkin lymphoma. Study-level points and caveats: Researchers reported that CD4+ TCR diversity, though not CD8+, rose significantly by C4D1.

Germline trimming cut 4 bases from V and 5 bases from J; bases unmatched to any gene: 13. The CDR3 has 16 amino acids. Germline loops: CDR1 MNHNS, CDR2 SASEGT. Time point of the sample: cycle 4 day 1 (C4D1), after six to seven weeks of nivolumab. Every patient was affected by relapse after autologous stem cell transplantation, while exposure to brentuximab vedotin was not uniform. The CD4+ T cells used were purified from thawed PBMCs through magnetic negative selection. Using immunoSEQ multiplex PCR, the repertoire was profiled, and TCRdb retains in-frame clones only, with some absent. The sample includes over 15,000 clones, approximately 81% seen only once; the top ten take 2% to 2.5%.

The TCR was taken from a human donor with classical Hodgkin lymphoma. Sequencing used CD4+ T cells from blood, obtained before the fourth cycle of nivolumab. J is TRBJ1-2 and V is TRBV6-1, with 7 bases that match TRBD1. CDR3 region: CASSGGLLRGRYGYTF. As DNA, the CDR3 is TGTGCCAGCAGTGGGGGACTCCTCAGGGGGAGGTATGGCTACACCTTC.